Sequencing of this T cell receptor beta chain was carried out in a study of blood T cell repertoires in COVID-19. V was cut by 2 bases and J by 1 base, with 9 bases left in between. The CDR3 consists of 14 residues. Germline V gene data show CDR1 as LNHDA and CDR2 as SQIVND (reference sequence). Data came from immunoSEQ multiplex PCR; TCRdb stores just in-frame clones and leaves some out. The sample contains some 70,000 clones, 80% to 90% of which appear only once. The chain carries TRBV19 and TRBJ2-7, with TRBD1 as a possible D gene (5 bases). Sequencing was performed on peripheral blood. The TCR was taken from a man aged 45-60 years with active COVID-19. The CDR3 bases are TGTGCCAGTAGTATACCAGGGTCATCCTACGAGCAGTACTTC. Amino acid sequence: CASSIPGSSYEQYF.